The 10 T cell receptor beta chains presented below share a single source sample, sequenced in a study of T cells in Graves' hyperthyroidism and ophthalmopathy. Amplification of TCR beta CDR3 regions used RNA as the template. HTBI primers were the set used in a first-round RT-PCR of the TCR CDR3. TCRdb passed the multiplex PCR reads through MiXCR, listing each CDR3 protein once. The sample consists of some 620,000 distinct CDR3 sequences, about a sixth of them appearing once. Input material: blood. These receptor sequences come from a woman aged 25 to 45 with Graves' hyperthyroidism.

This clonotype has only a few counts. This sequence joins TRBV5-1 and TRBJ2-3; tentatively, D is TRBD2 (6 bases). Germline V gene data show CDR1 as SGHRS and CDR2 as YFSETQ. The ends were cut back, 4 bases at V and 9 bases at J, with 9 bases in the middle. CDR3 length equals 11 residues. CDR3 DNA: TGCGCCAGCAGCACTAGCAAGACGCAGTATTTT. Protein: CASSTSKTQYF. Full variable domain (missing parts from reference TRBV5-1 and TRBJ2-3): KAGVTQTPRYLIKTRGQQVTLSCSPISGHRSVSWYQQTPGQGLQFLFEYFSETQRNKGNFPGRFSGRQFSNSRSEMNVSTLELGDSALYLCASSTSKTQYFGPGTRLTVL.

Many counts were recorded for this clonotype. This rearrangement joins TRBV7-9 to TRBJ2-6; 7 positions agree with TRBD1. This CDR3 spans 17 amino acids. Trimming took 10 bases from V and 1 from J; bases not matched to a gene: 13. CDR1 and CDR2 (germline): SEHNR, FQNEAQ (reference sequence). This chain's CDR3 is CATIQKGQLSGANVLTF. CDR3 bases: TGTGCCACCATACAAAAGGGACAGTTATCTGGGGCCAACGTCCTGACTTTC.

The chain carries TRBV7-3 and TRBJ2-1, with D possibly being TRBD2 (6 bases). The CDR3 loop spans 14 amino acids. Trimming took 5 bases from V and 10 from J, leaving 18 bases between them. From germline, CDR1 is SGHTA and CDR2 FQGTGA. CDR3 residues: CASSPGTALKEQFF. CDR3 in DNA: TGTGCCAGCAGCCCCGGGACTGCCTTAAAAGAGCAGTTCTTC.

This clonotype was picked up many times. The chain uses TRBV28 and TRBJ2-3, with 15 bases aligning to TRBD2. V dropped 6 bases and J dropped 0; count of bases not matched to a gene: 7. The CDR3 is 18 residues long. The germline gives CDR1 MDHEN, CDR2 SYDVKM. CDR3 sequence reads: CASSSGTSGRTSTDTQYF. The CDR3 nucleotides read TGTGCCAGCAGCTCCGGGACTAGCGGGAGGACCAGCACAGATACGCAGTATTTT.

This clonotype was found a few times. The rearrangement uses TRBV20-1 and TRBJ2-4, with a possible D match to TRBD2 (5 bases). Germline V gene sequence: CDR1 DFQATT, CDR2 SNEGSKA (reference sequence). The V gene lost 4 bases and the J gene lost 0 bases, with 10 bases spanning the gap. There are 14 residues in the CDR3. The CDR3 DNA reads TGCAGTGCTAATACAGCGGCAGCCAAAAACATTCAGTACTTC. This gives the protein CSANTAAAKNIQYF.

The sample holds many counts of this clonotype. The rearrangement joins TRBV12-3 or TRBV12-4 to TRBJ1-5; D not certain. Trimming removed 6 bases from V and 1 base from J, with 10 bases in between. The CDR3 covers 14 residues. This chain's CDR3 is CASRPEGSNQPQHF. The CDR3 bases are TGTGCCAGCAGACCCGAGGGAAGCAATCAGCCCCAGCATTTT.

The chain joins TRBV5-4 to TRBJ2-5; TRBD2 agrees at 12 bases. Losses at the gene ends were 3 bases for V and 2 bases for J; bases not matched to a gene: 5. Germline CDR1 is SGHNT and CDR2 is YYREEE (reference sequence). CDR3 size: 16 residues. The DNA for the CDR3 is TGTGCCAGCAGCTCGAGACTAGCGGGAGATCAAGAGACCCAGTACTTC. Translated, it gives CASSSRLAGDQETQYF.

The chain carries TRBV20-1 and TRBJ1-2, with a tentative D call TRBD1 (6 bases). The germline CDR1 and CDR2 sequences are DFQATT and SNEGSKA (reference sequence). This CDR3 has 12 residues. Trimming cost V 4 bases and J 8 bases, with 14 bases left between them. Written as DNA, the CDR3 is TGCAGTGCTATCCGGGACACTGAAGGCTACACCTTC. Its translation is CSAIRDTEGYTF.

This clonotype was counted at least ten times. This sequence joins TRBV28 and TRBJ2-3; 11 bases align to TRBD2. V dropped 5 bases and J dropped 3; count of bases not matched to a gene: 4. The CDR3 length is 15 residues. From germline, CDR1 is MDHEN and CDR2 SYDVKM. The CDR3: CASSRGLAETDTQYF. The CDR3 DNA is TGTGCCAGCAGTAGGGGACTAGCGGAAACAGATACGCAGTATTTT.

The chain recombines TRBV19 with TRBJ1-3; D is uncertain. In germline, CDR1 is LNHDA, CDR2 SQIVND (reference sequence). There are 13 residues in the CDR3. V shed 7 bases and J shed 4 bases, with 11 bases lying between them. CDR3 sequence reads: CASTPINGNTIYF. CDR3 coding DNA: TGTGCCAGTACTCCAATCAACGGAAACACCATATATTTT.